The T cell receptor (beta chain) described here comes from a study of T cells after yellow fever vaccination. In its sample, this clonotype was seen many times. The germline V and J ends were trimmed by 1 base and 9 bases, with 7 bases remaining between them. CDR1 is LNHNV, CDR2 YYDKDF, per germline (reference sequence). The CDR3 consists of 12 residues. Each CDR3 protein gets one entry after TCRdb re-called the 5' RACE reads with MiXCR. The sample lists 350,000 to 450,000 distinct CDR3 sequences, roughly a sixth occurring once. The rearrangement links TRBV15 to TRBJ2-1, with D unresolved. Here the sequenced sample was PBMCs, taken before the yellow fever booster vaccination. This TCR came from a man aged 18 to 30 who received the YFV17D yellow fever vaccine. In nucleotides, the CDR3 is TGTGCCACCAGCAGAGCTATGACTGAGCAGTTCTTC. Translation gives CATSRAMTEQFF.